Below, 21 T cell receptor beta chains from the same sample are listed, as sequenced in a study of technical replicates of blood from a few donors. TCRdb's table, derived via immunoSEQ multiplex PCR, lists solely in-frame clones and lacks some. The sample gives 75,000 to 90,000 clones, 80% to 95% of which show up once; over 0.35% is in the top ten. Sequenced sample: T cells isolated from PBMCs. All receptors derive from a human donor in good health.

The J gene is TRBJ2-4, the V gene TRBV2; 12 nucleotides agree with TRBD2. The CDR3 contains 15 residues. CDR1 and CDR2 from the germline V gene are SNHLY and FYNNEI. Trimming took 5 bases from V and 4 from J; bases not matched to a gene: 3. The CDR3 DNA reads as TGTGCCAGCAGTCCACTAGCGGGAGGTAAAAACATTCAGTACTTC. Translating it yields CASSPLAGGKNIQYF. The variable domain in full, completed from reference TRBV2 and TRBJ2-4, reads EPEVTQTPSHQVTQMGQEVILRCVPISNHLYFYWYRQILGQKVEFLVSFYNNEISEKSEIFDDQFSVERPDGSNFTLKIRSTKLEDSAMYFCASSPLAGGKNIQYFGAGTRLSVL.

This clone was seen only once. The chain carries TRBV19 and TRBJ2-2; possible D gene TRBD2, 6 bases. The V and J ends lost 2 bases and 9 bases respectively, with 10 bases between them. CDR3 length: 13 residues. CDR1 is LNHDA, CDR2 SQIVND, per germline (reference sequence). The CDR3 DNA reads TGTGCCAGTAGTATATATGGCGGGAGGGAGCTGTTTTTT. It yields the protein CASSIYGGRELFF.

CDR3 nucleotides: TGCGCCAGCAGCCAATCTAGCACAGATACGCAGTATTTT. This translates into CASSQSSTDTQYF. This sequence joins TRBV4-1 and TRBJ2-3; no definite D call. CDR1 is MGHRA, CDR2 YSYEKL, per germline. The CDR3 consists of 13 residues. The ends were cut back, 2 bases at V and 0 bases at J, with 3 bases in the middle.

V and J are TRBV7-9 and TRBJ2-7, with D possibly TRBD1 on 5 matching bases. The CDR3 sequence is 13 residues long. V was shortened by 5 bases and J by 0 bases, with 8 bases between the two germline ends. Germline lookup yields CDR1 SEHNR and CDR2 FQNEAQ (reference sequence). CDR3 region: CASSKGFSYEQYF. CDR3 DNA: TGTGCCAGCAGCAAGGGGTTCTCCTACGAGCAGTACTTC.

The V and J genes are TRBV4-1 and TRBJ2-7, with 13 bases identical to TRBD2. Germline V CDR1 and CDR2: MGHRA, YSYEKL. Losses at the gene ends were 3 bases for V and 2 bases for J; bases not matched to a gene: 1. CDR3 length: 15 amino acids. DNA of the CDR3: TGCGCCAGCAGCCAGACTAGCGGGAGGACCTACGAGCAGTACTTC. Protein product: CASSQTSGRTYEQYF.

The V and J genes are TRBV10-2 and TRBJ1-5, with D hard to call. The CDR3 sequence is 12 residues long. CDR1 is WSHSY, CDR2 SAAADI, per germline. Trimming removed 4 bases at V and 4 bases at J, with 5 bases between. The CDR3: CASSGGNQPQHF. The DNA for the CDR3 is TGCGCCAGCAGTGGAGGAAATCAGCCCCAGCATTTT.

The J gene is TRBJ2-3, the V gene TRBV29-1; D may be TRBD2 (5 bases). There are 17 residues in the CDR3. Germline-derived CDR1 and CDR2 are SQVTM and ANQGSEA. V shed 2 bases and J shed 4 bases, with 22 bases lying between them. The CDR3 sequence is CSVELLTRAGYADTQYF. The CDR3 DNA sequence: TGCAGCGTTGAACTACTTACTAGAGCTGGGTACGCAGATACGCAGTATTTT.

The V gene is TRBV11-2, the J gene TRBJ2-7; the D gene is possibly TRBD1 (6 bases). There are 13 residues in the CDR3. Germline V gives CDR1 SGHAT, CDR2 FQNNGV. The V end lost 5 bases, the J end lost 3 bases, and 11 bases lay between the germline ends. In DNA form, the CDR3 reads TGTGCCAGCAGCCCGTCACAGGGCTACGAGCAGTACTTC. It encodes CASSPSQGYEQYF.

The DNA for the CDR3 is TGTGCCAGCAGTTACTCTGCAGGGGGAGGAGATCAGCCCCAGCATTTT. This encodes CASSYSAGGGDQPQHF. The chain joins TRBV6-5 to TRBJ1-5, with 7 positions matching TRBD1. This CDR3 is 16 amino acids long. V dropped 0 bases and J dropped 5; count of bases not matched to a gene: 7. Germline CDR1 and CDR2: MNHEY and SVGAGI.

The J gene is TRBJ1-1, the V gene TRBV29-1; unclear D gene. Per germline, CDR1 SQVTM and CDR2 ANQGSEA. V lost 0 bases to trimming and J lost 5 bases, with 10 bases between them. The CDR3 contains 13 residues. CDR3 DNA sequence: TGCAGCGTTGAAGACGGAGCACCTACTGAAGCTTTCTTT. It yields the protein CSVEDGAPTEAFF.

The chain recombines TRBV30 with TRBJ2-1; 9 bases are a match to TRBD1. Trimming cost V 5 bases and J 0 bases; bases outside gene matches: 5. CDR1 and CDR2 from the germline V gene are GTSNPN and SVGIG (reference sequence). CDR3 size: 15 residues. The CDR3 loop reads CAWFGQGSSYNEQFF. CDR3 bases: TGTGCCTGGTTTGGACAGGGGAGCTCCTACAATGAGCAGTTCTTC.

This clone appeared a few times. CDR3 residues: CASSLASGSWDEQFF. The CDR3, as DNA: TGTGCCAGCAGCTTAGCCTCCGGGAGTTGGGATGAGCAGTTCTTC. The chain has TRBV11-2 and TRBJ2-1; possibly TRBD2 for D (6 bases). Trimming pared 1 base from V and 8 bases from J, leaving 15 bases between. The CDR3 loop spans 15 amino acids. The germline V gene has CDR1 SGHAT and CDR2 FQNNGV.

The chain combines TRBV2 with TRBJ2-7, with TRBD2 as a possible D gene (5 bases). The germline gives CDR1 SNHLY, CDR2 FYNNEI. V shed 6 bases and J shed 5 bases, with 8 bases lying between them. This CDR3 region has 11 residues. The DNA for the CDR3 is TGTGCCAGCAGGAGGGAGCACGAGCAGTACTTC. Its translation is CASRREHEQYF. Based on the CDR3 plus reference TRBV2 and TRBJ2-7, the full variable domain is EPEVTQTPSHQVTQMGQEVILRCVPISNHLYFYWYRQILGQKVEFLVSFYNNEISEKSEIFDDQFSVERPDGSNFTLKIRSTKLEDSAMYFCASRREHEQYFGPGTRLTVT.

The J gene is TRBJ2-1, the V gene TRBV7-2, with 8 bases matching TRBD2. The length of the CDR3 is 13 residues. Trimming removed 6 bases from V and 8 bases from J; junction bases left unmatched: 6. Germline V gene sequence: CDR1 SGHTA, CDR2 FQGNSA. The DNA of the CDR3 is TGTGCCAGCAGTGGGACTAGTCTATATGAGCAGTTCTTC. Translated: CASSGTSLYEQFF.

This clone has just one count. The chain has TRBV10-1 and TRBJ2-1; 7 bases agree with TRBD2. CDR3 length equals 18 residues. Looked up from germline, CDR1 is WNHNN and CDR2 is SYGVQD (reference sequence). The V and J ends lost 4 bases and 8 bases, in that order; junction bases with no gene match: 20. The CDR3 DNA is TGCGCCAGCAGTGCCTACATCTCCCCTAGCGGAGGGCAGGATGAGCAGTTCTTC. Protein product: CASSAYISPSGGQDEQFF.

This clone has a single count. The chain has TRBV7-9 and TRBJ2-1; 8 positions agree with TRBD1. CDR1 and CDR2 from the germline V gene are SEHNR and FQNEAQ (reference sequence). The trim removed 1 base at V and 8 bases at J, leaving 7 bases unmatched. CDR3 length: 15 amino acids. The CDR3 bases are TGTGCCAGCAGCTTAGATGACAGGGGATGGTATGAGCAGTTCTTC. Residues: CASSLDDRGWYEQFF.

V is TRBV6-1 and J is TRBJ1-5; D unclear. CDR3 size: 15 residues. Germline V gene sequence: CDR1 MNHNS, CDR2 SASEGT. Trimming took off 3 bases at V and 2 bases at J, with 11 bases between the two ends. The CDR3 spells CASSDPHAGNQPQHF. The CDR3 region has the DNA TGTGCCAGCAGTGACCCCCATGCGGGCAATCAGCCCCAGCATTTT.

The rearrangement links TRBV10-3 to TRBJ2-3, with 11 bases matching TRBD2. In germline, CDR1 is ENHRY, CDR2 SYGVKD. V lost 7 bases and J lost 1; bases outside the gene matches: 7. The CDR3 runs 16 residues. The CDR3 region has the DNA TGTGCCATCACTTATAGCGGGAGGGCCGGCACAGATACGCAGTATTTT. Residues: CAITYSGRAGTDTQYF.

The chain uses TRBV29-1 and TRBJ2-7; D call uncertain. CDR1 is SQVTM, CDR2 ANQGSEA, per germline. Deletions cut 6 bases from V and 6 bases from J, with 9 bases between. This CDR3 contains 10 residues. The CDR3 sequence is CSVQEGEQYF. The CDR3 nucleotides read TGCAGCGTCCAGGAAGGCGAGCAGTACTTC.

V and J are TRBV21-1 and TRBJ2-1; the tabulated D call, TRBD2, remains unverified against the DNA. TRBV21-1 is tagged as a pseudogene. CDR3 size: 10 residues. CDR3 protein: CASGGNEQFF. As DNA, the CDR3 is TGTGCCAGCGGGGGGAATGAGCAGTTCTTC.

This chain links TRBV20-1 with TRBJ2-5; D remains unclear. The CDR3 extends over 11 amino acids. The germline V gene has CDR1 DFQATT and CDR2 SNEGSKA (reference sequence). The CDR3 region is CSADLQETQYF. CDR3 DNA: TGCAGCGCAGACTTACAAGAGACCCAGTACTTC.